These 21 T cell receptor beta chains share one sample of origin, sequenced in a study of shared clonotypes between healthy human individuals. Sequencing used immunoSEQ multiplex PCR; TCRdb keeps in-frame clones, though not all of them. The sample lists more than 2 million clones; 85% to 95% were seen once. The source material was naive CD4+ T cells sorted from blood. Subset defined: CD45RA+ positively selected. These receptors were collected from a young man in good health.

Concerning this clone: Other DNA sequences in the sample encode the same CDR3. The chain combines TRBV7-2 with TRBJ2-5, with 11 nucleotides matching TRBD1. Trimming cost V 1 base and J 2 bases; bases outside gene matches: 3. This CDR3 has 16 amino acids. Germline CDR1 is SGHTA and CDR2 is FQGNSA. The CDR3 spells CASSLVGTGGQETQYF. CDR3 nucleotides: TGTGCCAGCAGCTTAGTAGGGACAGGGGGGCAAGAGACCCAGTACTTC. The full variable domain, in which reference TRBV7-2 and TRBJ2-5 provide the parts outside the CDR3, is GAGVSQSPSNKVTEKGKDVELRCDPISGHTALYWYRQSLGQGLEFLIYFQGNSAPDKSGLPSDRFSAERTGGSVSTLTIQRTQQEDSAVYLCASSLVGTGGQETQYFGPGTRLLVL.

For this clone: This sample also contains other DNA sequences that code for the same CDR3. J is TRBJ2-1 and V is TRBV7-9; 9 positions agree with TRBD2. The CDR3 spans 15 residues. The germline V gene encodes CDR1 SEHNR and CDR2 FQNEAQ (reference sequence). V dropped 1 base and J dropped 4; count of bases not matched to a gene: 2. This CDR3 reads CASSLGLAEYNEQFF. The CDR3 bases are TGTGCCAGCAGCTTAGGACTAGCGGAGTACAATGAGCAGTTCTTC.

V usage is TRBV4-2 and J usage is TRBJ2-3; 9 nucleotides align to TRBD1. V lost 6 bases, J lost 5 bases, and 6 bases stayed unmatched. Looked up from germline, CDR1 is LGHNA and CDR2 is YNFKEQ. The length of the CDR3 is 14 residues. CDR3 DNA: TGTGCCAGCAGTCGGGACAGGGCGGGAGATACGCAGTATTTT. Translating it yields CASSRDRAGDTQYF.

The rearrangement joins TRBV18 to TRBJ2-7, with 10 bases that match TRBD2. After removal of 1 base from V and 10 bases from J, the junction contained 10 bases not matched to a gene. Germline values: CDR1 KGHSH, CDR2 LQKENI. The CDR3 runs to 15 residues. As DNA, the CDR3 is TGTGCCAGCTCACCACGAGGACTAGCGGACTCCGAACAGTACTTC. It codes for CASSPRGLADSEQYF.

The chain is built from TRBV5-4 and TRBJ2-1; the D call may be TRBD1 or TRBD2 (5 bases each). CDR1 is SGHNT and CDR2 is YYREEE in the germline V gene (reference sequence). The CDR3 totals 17 residues. The ends were cut back, 2 bases at V and 5 bases at J, with 20 bases in the middle. This CDR3 reads CASSFSSGPSTNNEQFF. CDR3 DNA: TGTGCCAGCAGCTTCTCATCGGGACCCTCCACGAACAATGAGCAGTTCTTC.

This sequence joins TRBV6-1 and TRBJ2-1; D is possibly TRBD2 (6 bases). CDR1 and CDR2 from the germline V gene are MNHNS and SASEGT. The CDR3 extends over 14 amino acids. Trimming removed 7 bases from V and 8 bases from J, with 18 bases in between. CDR3 protein: CASTAEGGWDEQFF. For the CDR3, the DNA is TGTGCCAGCACCGCGGAGGGAGGTTGGGATGAGCAGTTCTTC.

This chain joins TRBV9 and TRBJ2-3; 13 nucleotides agree with TRBD2. The CDR3 length is 15 residues. V lost 4 bases and J lost 6; bases outside the gene matches: 5. Germline V gene lookup returns CDR1 SGDLS and CDR2 YYNGEE. The CDR3 is CASSFTSGGADTQYF. The CDR3 DNA reads as TGTGCCAGCAGCTTCACTAGCGGGGGGGCGGATACGCAGTATTTT.

The chain uses TRBV5-4 and TRBJ2-7; 11 nucleotides agree with TRBD2. V lost 5 bases to trimming and J lost 3 bases; unmatched junction nucleotides: 4. CDR1 and CDR2 from the germline V gene are SGHNT and YYREEE (reference sequence). CDR3 length: 14 amino acids. The CDR3 protein is CASRGGLAVYEQYF. CDR3 nucleotide sequence: TGTGCCAGCAGAGGGGGACTAGCGGTCTACGAGCAGTACTTC.

The chain couples TRBV14 to TRBJ2-5; the D gene could be TRBD1 or TRBD2 (5 bases each). The CDR3 sequence is 16 residues long. V was cut by 4 bases and J by 5 bases, with 20 bases left in between. CDR1 and CDR2 from the germline V gene are SGHDN and FVKESK. The CDR3, as DNA: TGTGCCAGCAGCCCCGGGGCAGGTCACATCGGGGAGACCCAGTACTTC. Translated, it gives CASSPGAGHIGETQYF.

The chain recombines TRBV6-1 with TRBJ2-7; the D is unclear. Deletions cut 8 bases from V and 7 bases from J, with 15 bases between. The CDR3 totals 12 residues. The germline CDR1 and CDR2 sequences are MNHNS and SASEGT. CDR3 amino acids: CASSGVTWEQYF. CDR3 DNA: TGTGCCAGCTCGGGTGTCACCTGGGAGCAGTACTTC.

This rearrangement joins TRBV10-1 to TRBJ2-5; TRBD1 aligns across 7 bases. V lost 0 bases to trimming and J lost 7 bases; unmatched junction nucleotides: 5. This CDR3 contains 14 residues. Per the germline V gene, CDR1 is WNHNN and CDR2 is SYGVQD (reference sequence). The CDR3 coding sequence is TGCGCCAGCAGTGAGTCGAAGACAGGGAGGACCCAGTACTTC. This codes for CASSESKTGRTQYF.

The rearrangement joins TRBV6-5 to TRBJ1-2, with TRBD1 matching 11 bases. With 6 bases clipped from V and 7 bases from J, the junction kept 10 bases outside the gene matches. This CDR3 is 15 amino acids long. Germline CDR1 is MNHEY and CDR2 is SVGAGI. In nucleotides, the CDR3 is TGTGCCAGCAGGAGGACAGGGGGCGCATCCAGTGGCTACACCTTC. It is translated as CASRRTGGASSGYTF.

This chain uses TRBV7-2 with TRBJ2-3, with 9 bases identical to TRBD1. V lost 1 base to trimming and J lost 7 bases; unmatched junction nucleotides: 3. Germline V gene data show CDR1 as SGHTA and CDR2 as FQGNSA. This CDR3 is 14 amino acids long. CDR3 nucleotide sequence: TGTGCCAGCAGCTTAGAACAGGGGGCGAATACGCAGTATTTT. Translation gives CASSLEQGANTQYF.

Regarding this clone: A single base separates this from a much larger clone, so it may be a read error. J is TRBJ2-7 and V is TRBV30, with a tentative D call TRBD1 (5 bases). The CDR3 runs 11 residues. Germline V gene lookup returns CDR1 GTSNPN and CDR2 SVGIG (reference sequence). V was clipped by 0 bases and J by 5 bases, with 5 bases between them. The CDR3 sequence: CAWSVQDEQYF. The CDR3 nucleotides read TGTGCCTGGAGTGTACAGGACGAGCAGTACTTC. Together with reference TRBV30 and TRBJ2-7, the CDR3 gives the full variable domain: SQTIHQWPATLVQPVGSPLSLECTVEGTSNPNLYWYRQAAGRGLQLLFYSVGIGQISSEVPQNLSASRPQDRQFILSSKKLLLSDSGFYLCAWSVQDEQYFGPGTRLTVT.

The gene calls are TRBV5-4 and TRBJ2-5, with D possibly being TRBD1 or TRBD2 (7 bases each). The germline CDR1 and CDR2 sequences are SGHNT and YYREEE (reference sequence). The CDR3 has 16 amino acids. V lost 2 bases and J lost 4, with 18 bases in between. The CDR3 sequence is CASSFETSRGGETQYF. The CDR3 nucleotides are TGTGCCAGCAGCTTTGAAACTAGCAGGGGGGGAGAGACCCAGTACTTC.

The chain employs TRBV5-4 and TRBJ1-6; possibly TRBD1 for D (6 bases). Germline CDR1 and CDR2: SGHNT and YYREEE (reference sequence). The CDR3 length is 15 residues. Trimming shortened V by 6 bases and J by 10 bases, and 20 bases separated the two germline ends. The CDR3 loop reads CASTETGLIGSPLHF. CDR3 nucleotides: TGTGCCAGCACCGAGACAGGCCTAATTGGGTCACCCCTCCACTTT.

The rearrangement links TRBV10-2 to TRBJ2-3; 12 nucleotides line up with TRBD2. Germline V gene sequence: CDR1 WSHSY, CDR2 SAAADI. J gave up 5 bases and V 6 bases, and 6 bases lay outside the gene matches. This CDR3 is 15 amino acids long. CDR3 nucleotide sequence: TGCGCCAGCAGAGAACTAGCGGGAGGCCTAGATACGCAGTATTTT. Translation: CASRELAGGLDTQYF.

This sequence joins TRBV5-1 and TRBJ1-6; TRBD1 agrees at 8 bases. Trimming took 6 bases from V and 8 from J; bases not matched to a gene: 10. The length of the CDR3 is 15 residues. CDR1 and CDR2 from the germline V gene are SGHRS and YFSETQ. CDR3 DNA: TGCGCCAGCACCGCAATCCAGGGGGCGGATTCACCCCTCCACTTT. Encoded protein: CASTAIQGADSPLHF.

With respect to this clone: The same CDR3 arises from other DNA sequences in this sample as well. This chain joins TRBV5-1 and TRBJ2-5; D uncertain. V lost 0 bases, J lost 2 bases, and 5 bases lay in between. The CDR3 length is 13 residues. The V gene's germline CDR1 is SGHRS and CDR2 YFSETQ. CDR3 coding DNA: TGCGCCAGCAGCTTGGTGTTGCAAGAGACCCAGTACTTC. Translating it yields CASSLVLQETQYF.

V gene TRBV28 combines with J gene TRBJ2-5; D possibly corresponds to TRBD1 (6 bases). Trimming cost V 3 bases and J 7 bases, with 21 bases left between them. CDR3 length: 16 amino acids. CDR1 MDHEN and CDR2 SYDVKM come from the germline V gene. The CDR3 protein is CASSFLEDRRAMTQYF. The CDR3 region has the DNA TGTGCCAGCAGTTTCCTTGAAGACAGGCGGGCAATGACCCAGTACTTC.

The rearrangement links TRBV5-1 to TRBJ2-7, with D possibly being TRBD1 (6 bases). The ends were cut back, 1 base at V and 2 bases at J, with 10 bases in the middle. CDR1 and CDR2 (germline): SGHRS, YFSETQ. This CDR3 is 14 amino acids long. CDR3: CASSLLGAPYEQYF. The CDR3 coding sequence is TGCGCCAGCAGCTTGTTGGGGGCCCCCTACGAGCAGTACTTC.